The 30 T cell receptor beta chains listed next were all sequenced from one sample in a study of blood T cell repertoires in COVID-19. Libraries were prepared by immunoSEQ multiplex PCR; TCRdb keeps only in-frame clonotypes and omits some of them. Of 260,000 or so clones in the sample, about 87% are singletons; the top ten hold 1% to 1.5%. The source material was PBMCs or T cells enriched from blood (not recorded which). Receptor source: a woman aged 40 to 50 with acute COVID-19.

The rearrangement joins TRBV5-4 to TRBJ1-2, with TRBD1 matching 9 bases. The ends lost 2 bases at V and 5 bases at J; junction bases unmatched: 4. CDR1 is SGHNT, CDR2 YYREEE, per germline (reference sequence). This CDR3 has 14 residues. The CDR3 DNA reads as TGTGCCAGCAGCTTCCCCGGACAGGGGTATGGCTACACCTTC. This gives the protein CASSFPGQGYGYTF. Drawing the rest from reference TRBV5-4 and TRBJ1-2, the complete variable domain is ETGVTQSPTHLIKTRGQQVTLRCSSQSGHNTVSWYQQALGQGPQFIFQYYREEENGRGNFPPRFSGLQFPNYSSELNVNALELDDSALYLCASSFPGQGYGYTFGSGTRLTVV.

CDR3 DNA: TGCGCCAGCACCTTTCAGGGGGTAGAGACCGGGGAGCTGTTTTTT. It codes for CASTFQGVETGELFF. This chain connects TRBV5-1 to TRBJ2-2; 7 bases line up with TRBD1. From germline, CDR1 is SGHRS and CDR2 YFSETQ. V lost 6 bases, J lost 5 bases, and 10 bases stayed unmatched. CDR3 size: 15 residues.

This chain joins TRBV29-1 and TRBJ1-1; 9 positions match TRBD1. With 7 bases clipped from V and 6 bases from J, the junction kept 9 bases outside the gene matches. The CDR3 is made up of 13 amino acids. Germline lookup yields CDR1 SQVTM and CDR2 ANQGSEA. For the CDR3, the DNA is TGCAGCGACCAACAGGGGGCGAGGGCTGAAGCTTTCTTT. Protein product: CSDQQGARAEAFF. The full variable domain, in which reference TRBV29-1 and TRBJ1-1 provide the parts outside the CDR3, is SAVISQKPSRDICQRGTSLTIQCQVDSQVTMMFWYRQQPGQSLTLIATANQGSEATYESGFVIDKFPISRPNLTFSTLTVSNMSPEDSSIYLCSDQQGARAEAFFGQGTRLTVV.

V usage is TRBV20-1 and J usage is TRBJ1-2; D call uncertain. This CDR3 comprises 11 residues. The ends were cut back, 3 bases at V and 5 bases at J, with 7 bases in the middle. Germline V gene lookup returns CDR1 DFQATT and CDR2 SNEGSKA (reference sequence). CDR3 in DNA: TGCAGTGCTAGTGTGCAGTATGGCTACACCTTC. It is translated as CSASVQYGYTF.

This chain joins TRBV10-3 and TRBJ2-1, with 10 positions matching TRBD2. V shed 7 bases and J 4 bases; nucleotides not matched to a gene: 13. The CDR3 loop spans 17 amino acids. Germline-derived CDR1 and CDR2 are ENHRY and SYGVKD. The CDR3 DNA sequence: TGTGCCATCATGGGAAGCGGGAGGGCCGGTGCGTACAATGAGCAGTTCTTC. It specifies CAIMGSGRAGAYNEQFF.

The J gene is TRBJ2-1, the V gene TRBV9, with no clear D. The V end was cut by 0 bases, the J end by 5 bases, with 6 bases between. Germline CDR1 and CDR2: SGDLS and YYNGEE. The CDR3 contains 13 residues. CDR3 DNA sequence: TGTGCCAGCAGCGTAGGACTCAACAATGAGCAGTTCTTC. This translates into CASSVGLNNEQFF.

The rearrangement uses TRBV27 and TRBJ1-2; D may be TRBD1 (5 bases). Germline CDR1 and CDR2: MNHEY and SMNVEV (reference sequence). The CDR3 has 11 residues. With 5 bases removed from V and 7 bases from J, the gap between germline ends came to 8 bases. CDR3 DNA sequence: TGTGCCAGCAGTGGGACTAGTGGCTACACCTTC. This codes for CASSGTSGYTF.

The CDR3 DNA reads TGTGCCAGCAGCGTGGCAGGGGGAGAAAATTCACCCCTCCACTTT. Its protein product is CASSVAGGENSPLHF. The chain joins TRBV9 to TRBJ1-6, with 7 nucleotides matching TRBD1. V shed 2 bases, J shed 7 bases, and the junction held 6 bases outside the gene matches. This CDR3 comprises 15 residues. Germline values: CDR1 SGDLS, CDR2 YYNGEE.

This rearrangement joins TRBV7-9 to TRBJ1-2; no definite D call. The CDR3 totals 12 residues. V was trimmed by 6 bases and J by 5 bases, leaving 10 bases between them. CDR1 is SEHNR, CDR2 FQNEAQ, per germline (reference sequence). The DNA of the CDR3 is TGTGCCAGCAGTCGCGGGCCTTATGGCTACACCTTC. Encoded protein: CASSRGPYGYTF.

The CDR3, as DNA: TGTGCCAGTAGTTACCGGACTAGCTGGTACCAAGAGACCCAGTACTTC. As protein: CASSYRTSWYQETQYF. J is TRBJ2-5 and V is TRBV19, with 8 bases that match TRBD2. This CDR3 is 16 amino acids long. The trim removed 5 bases at V and 0 bases at J, leaving 8 bases unmatched. Germline CDR1 LNHDA, CDR2 SQIVND (reference sequence).

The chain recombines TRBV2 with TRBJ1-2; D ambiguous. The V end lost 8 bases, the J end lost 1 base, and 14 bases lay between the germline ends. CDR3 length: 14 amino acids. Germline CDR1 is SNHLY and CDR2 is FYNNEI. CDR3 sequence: CASLYSNYNYGYTF. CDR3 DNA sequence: TGTGCCAGCCTCTACTCGAACTATAACTATGGCTACACCTTC.

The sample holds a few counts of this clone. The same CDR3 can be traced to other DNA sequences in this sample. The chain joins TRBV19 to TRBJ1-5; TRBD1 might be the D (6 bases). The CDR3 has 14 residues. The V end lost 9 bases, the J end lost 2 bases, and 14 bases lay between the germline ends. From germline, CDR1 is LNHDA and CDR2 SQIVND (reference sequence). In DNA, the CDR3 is TGTGCCAGCGGGGGGCAGGGAGGCAATCAGCCCCAGCATTTT. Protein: CASGGQGGNQPQHF.

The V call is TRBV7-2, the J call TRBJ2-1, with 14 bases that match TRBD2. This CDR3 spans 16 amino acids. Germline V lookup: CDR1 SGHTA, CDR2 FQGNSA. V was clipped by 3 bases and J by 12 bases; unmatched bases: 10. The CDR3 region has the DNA TGTGCCAGCAGCTTTACCGGGACTAGCGGGAGTAGAAGGCAGTTCTTC. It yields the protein CASSFTGTSGSRRQFF.

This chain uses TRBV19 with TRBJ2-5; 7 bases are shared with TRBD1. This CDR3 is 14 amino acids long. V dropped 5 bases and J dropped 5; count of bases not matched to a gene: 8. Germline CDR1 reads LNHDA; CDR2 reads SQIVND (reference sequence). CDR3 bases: TGTGCCAGTAGTCTGACAGGGTGGGCGGAGACCCAGTACTTC. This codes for CASSLTGWAETQYF.

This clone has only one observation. The CDR3 loop reads CASSERGTEVYNSPLHF. DNA for the CDR3: TGTGCCAGCAGTGAAAGGGGGACAGAGGTCTATAATTCACCCCTCCACTTT. The V call is TRBV2, the J call TRBJ1-6; 7 positions agree with TRBD1. The germline gives CDR1 SNHLY, CDR2 FYNNEI. Trimming took 2 bases from V and 3 from J; bases not matched to a gene: 7. The CDR3 is made up of 17 amino acids. Supplemented by reference TRBV2 and TRBJ1-6, the full variable domain reads EPEVTQTPSHQVTQMGQEVILRCVPISNHLYFYWYRQILGQKVEFLVSFYNNEISEKSEIFDDQFSVERPDGSNFTLKIRSTKLEDSAMYFCASSERGTEVYNSPLHFGNGTRLTVT.

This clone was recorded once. The DNA for the CDR3 is TGCGCCAGCAGAGAAGTGGTCCAGGGGAACACTGAAGCTTTCTTT. It specifies CASREVVQGNTEAFF. V and J are TRBV4-3 and TRBJ1-1; a possible D gene is TRBD1 (5 bases). This CDR3 has 15 residues. V was pared by 6 bases and J by 1 base, with 15 bases between. CDR1 is LGHNA, CDR2 YSLEER, per germline.

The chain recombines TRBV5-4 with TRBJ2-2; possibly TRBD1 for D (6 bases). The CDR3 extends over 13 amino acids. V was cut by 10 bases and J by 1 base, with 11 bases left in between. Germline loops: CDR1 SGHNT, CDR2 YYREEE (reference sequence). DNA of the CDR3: TGTGCCTCGGGACAACAGAACACCGGGGAGCTGTTTTTT. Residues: CASGQQNTGELFF.

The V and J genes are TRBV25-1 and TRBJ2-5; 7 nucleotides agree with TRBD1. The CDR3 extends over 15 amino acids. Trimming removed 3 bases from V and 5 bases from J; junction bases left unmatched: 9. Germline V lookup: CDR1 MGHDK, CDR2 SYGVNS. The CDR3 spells CASSEGDSLWETQYF. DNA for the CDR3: TGTGCCAGCAGTGAGGGGGACAGTCTGTGGGAGACCCAGTACTTC.

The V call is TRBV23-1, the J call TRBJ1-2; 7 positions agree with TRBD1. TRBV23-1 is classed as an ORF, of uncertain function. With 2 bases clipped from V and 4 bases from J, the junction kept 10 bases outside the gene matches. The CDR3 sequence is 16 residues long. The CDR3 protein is CASSQPPPGTAYGYTF. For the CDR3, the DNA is TGCGCCAGCAGTCAACCCCCACCCGGGACAGCCTATGGCTACACCTTC.

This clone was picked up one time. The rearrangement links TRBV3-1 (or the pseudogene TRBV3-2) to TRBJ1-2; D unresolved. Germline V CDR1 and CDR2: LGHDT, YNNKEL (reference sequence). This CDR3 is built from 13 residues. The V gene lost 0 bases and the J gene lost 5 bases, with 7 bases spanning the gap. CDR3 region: CASSQDPVYGYTF. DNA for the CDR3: TGTGCCAGCAGCCAAGATCCGGTGTATGGCTACACCTTC.

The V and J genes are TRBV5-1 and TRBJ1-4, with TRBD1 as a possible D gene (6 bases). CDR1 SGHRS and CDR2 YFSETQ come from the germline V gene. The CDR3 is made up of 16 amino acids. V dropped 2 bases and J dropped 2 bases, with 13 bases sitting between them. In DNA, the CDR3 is TGCGCCAGCAGCTTAGGGACATACGTCACTAATGAAAAACTGTTTTTT. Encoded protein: CASSLGTYVTNEKLFF.

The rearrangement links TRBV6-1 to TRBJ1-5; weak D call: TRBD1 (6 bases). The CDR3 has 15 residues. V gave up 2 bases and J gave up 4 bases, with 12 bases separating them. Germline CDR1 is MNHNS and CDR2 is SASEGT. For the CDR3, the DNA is TGTGCCAGCAGTGAATTCAGGGGAGCAAATCAGCCCCAGCATTTT. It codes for CASSEFRGANQPQHF.

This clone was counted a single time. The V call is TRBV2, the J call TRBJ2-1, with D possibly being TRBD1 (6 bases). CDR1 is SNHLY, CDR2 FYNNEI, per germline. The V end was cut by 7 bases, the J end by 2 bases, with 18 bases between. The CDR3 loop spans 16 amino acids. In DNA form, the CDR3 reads TGTGCCAGCACCCGACGGGGACACAACGCCTACAATGAGCAGTTCTTC. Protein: CASTRRGHNAYNEQFF.

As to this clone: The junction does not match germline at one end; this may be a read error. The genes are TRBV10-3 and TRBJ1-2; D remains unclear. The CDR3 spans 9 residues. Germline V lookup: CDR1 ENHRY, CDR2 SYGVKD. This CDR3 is CATSFSYTF. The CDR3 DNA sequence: TGTGCCACCAGTTTCTCCTACACCTTC.

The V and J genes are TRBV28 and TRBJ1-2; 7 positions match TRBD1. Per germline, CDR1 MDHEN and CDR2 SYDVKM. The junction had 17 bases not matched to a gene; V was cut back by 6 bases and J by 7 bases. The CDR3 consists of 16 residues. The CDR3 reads CASSLDRVVSSFGYTF. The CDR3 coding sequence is TGTGCCAGCAGCCTAGACAGGGTCGTCTCCTCTTTTGGCTACACCTTC.

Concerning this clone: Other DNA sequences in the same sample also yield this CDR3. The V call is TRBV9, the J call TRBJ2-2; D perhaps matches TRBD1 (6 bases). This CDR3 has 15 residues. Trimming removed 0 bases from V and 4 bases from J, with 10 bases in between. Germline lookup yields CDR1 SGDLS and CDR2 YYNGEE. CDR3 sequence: CASSVVQGSTGELFF. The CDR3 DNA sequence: TGTGCCAGCAGCGTAGTCCAGGGGAGCACCGGGGAGCTGTTTTTT.

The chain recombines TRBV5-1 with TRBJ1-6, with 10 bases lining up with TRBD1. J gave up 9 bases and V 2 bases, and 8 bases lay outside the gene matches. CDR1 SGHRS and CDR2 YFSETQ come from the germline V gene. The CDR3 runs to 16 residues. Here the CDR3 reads CASSFGQGGSVSPLHF. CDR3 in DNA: TGCGCCAGCAGCTTCGGACAGGGGGGATCCGTTTCACCCCTCCACTTT.

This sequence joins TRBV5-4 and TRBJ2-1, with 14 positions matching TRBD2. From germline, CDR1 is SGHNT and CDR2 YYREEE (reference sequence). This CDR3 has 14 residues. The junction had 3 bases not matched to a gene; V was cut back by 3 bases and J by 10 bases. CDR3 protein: CASSWTSGGTEQFF. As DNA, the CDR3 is TGTGCCAGCAGCTGGACTAGCGGGGGGACCGAGCAGTTCTTC.

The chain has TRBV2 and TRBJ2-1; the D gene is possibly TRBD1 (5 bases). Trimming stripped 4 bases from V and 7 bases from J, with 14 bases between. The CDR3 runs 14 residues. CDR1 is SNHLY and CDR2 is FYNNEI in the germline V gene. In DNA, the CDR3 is TGTGCCAGCAGTGTTTTCAGGGCCATGAATGAGCAGTTCTTC. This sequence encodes CASSVFRAMNEQFF.

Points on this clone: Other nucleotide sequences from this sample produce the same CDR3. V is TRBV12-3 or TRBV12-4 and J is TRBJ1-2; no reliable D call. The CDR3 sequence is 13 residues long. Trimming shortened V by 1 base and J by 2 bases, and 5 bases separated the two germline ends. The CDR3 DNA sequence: TGTGCCAGCAGTTTAGGCCAGAACTATGGCTACACCTTC. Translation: CASSLGQNYGYTF.